Given below is one T cell receptor (beta chain) in context. Participants, 18 to 89 years old, spanned about 26 US areas. Cohorts were based on clinical histories the participants reported. The record originates from a study of blood T cell repertoires in COVID-19. Study context: Specimens from acute and convalescent COVID-19 originated in the United States, Italy and Spain. PBMCs, B-cell-depleted T cells, or T cells provided the cDNA or gDNA that made up the material.

Sequencing used immunoSEQ multiplex PCR; TCRdb keeps in-frame clones, though not all of them. The sample has 200,000 to 300,000 clones; approximately 89% are singletons. This clonotype was obtained from a woman aged 40 to 49 with acute COVID-19. Sequencing input: PBMCs or T cells enriched from blood (not recorded which).

CDR3: CASAGTGLYNEQFF. CDR3 nucleotide sequence: TGTGCCAGTGCCGGGACAGGACTTTACAATGAGCAGTTCTTC. This chain uses TRBV30 with TRBJ2-1; the match to TRBD1 covers 8 bases. V lost 8 bases, J lost 4 bases, and 10 bases stayed unmatched. CDR3 size: 14 residues. Per the germline V gene, CDR1 is GTSNPN and CDR2 is SVGIG (reference sequence).